Listed below are T cell receptor beta chains from one sample, sequenced in a study of OX40 agonist ivuxolimab in advanced cancers. Data came from immunoSEQ multiplex PCR; TCRdb stores just in-frame clones and leaves some out. This sample has 45,000 to 60,000 clones; over 80% occur once, and the top ten carry roughly 5.9%. Sequenced here: CD4+ or CD8+ T cells sorted from blood, sampled in a trial of the OX40 agonist ivuxolimab. The receptors come from an adult with an advanced solid tumor such as melanoma, head and neck, liver or kidney cancer. Each CDR3 is given with its conserved first and last residue. A D gene is named only where the DNA matches it firmly. Size is stated for part of the rows, as once, few or many counts, or as a class when the clone is expanded.

V: TRBV7-2; J: TRBJ2-7; size: .; D: TRBD2; DNA: TGTGCCAGCAGCTCGCCCGCTAGCGGGAGTTACGAGCAGTACTTC; CDR3: CASSSPASGSYEQYF
V: TRBV5-6; J: TRBJ2-6; size: .; D: .; DNA: TGTGCCAGCAACTGGAGGGGATCTGGGGCCAACGTCCTGACTTTC; CDR3: CASNWRGSGANVLTF
V: TRBV19; J: TRBJ2-7; size: .; D: .; DNA: TGTGCCAGTAGCCCCGGCGGGGGCCGGGCCGAGCAGTACTTC; CDR3: CASSPGGGRAEQYF
V: TRBV14; J: TRBJ1-4; size: .; D: .; DNA: TGTGCCAGCAGCCAGGGTAACTGGGGTGAAAAACTGTTTTTT; CDR3: CASSQGNWGEKLFF
V: TRBV6-1; J: TRBJ1-5; size: .; D: .; DNA: TGTGCCAGCAGTGACAGGGCCCGGGGGAATCAGCCCCAGCATTTT; CDR3: CASSDRARGNQPQHF
V: TRBV27; J: TRBJ2-7; size: .; D: TRBD1; DNA: TGTGCCAGCCCTACCTCCAAGGACAGGGGTACCTACGAGCAGTACTTC; CDR3: CASPTSKDRGTYEQYF
V: TRBV27; J: TRBJ2-2; size: .; D: .; DNA: TGTGCCAGCAGTCCCGGTTGGGGCTCCTCCACGAACACCGGGGAGCTGTTTTTT; CDR3: CASSPGWGSSTNTGELFF
V: TRBV7-3; J: TRBJ2-1; size: .; D: TRBD2; DNA: TGTGCCAGCAGAGGGAGCGGGAAGCAGTTCTTC; CDR3: CASRGSGKQFF
V: TRBV5-8; J: TRBJ2-5; size: few; D: TRBD1; DNA: TGTGCCAGCAGCAAGGAGGGACAGGGGAGTCGGGAGACCCAGTACTTC; CDR3: CASSKEGQGSRETQYF
V: TRBV11-2; J: TRBJ1-4; size: medium-sized; D: .; DNA: TGTGCCAGCAAGAGGCTTTTTGCAACTAATGAAAAACTGTTTTTT; CDR3: CASKRLFATNEKLFF